Each of the 7 T cell receptor beta chains below was sequenced from the same sample in a study of cytomegalovirus exposure and HLA in healthy donors (dated by TCRdb to 2016 to 2017). Libraries were made using the immunoSEQ multiplex PCR assay. TCRdb took this table from immuneACCESS and kept in-frame rearrangements with V and J called. Such tables lack part of the clones; where checked against another copy, unresolved V genes explain under half of the gap, and the rest is unexplained. This sample comprises 150,000 or so clones, around nine tenths of them detected only once. The ten biggest clones cover roughly 3% of the sample. Specimen: PBMCs. The receptors derive from a man aged 18 to 30 in good health and CMV-seropositive.

The J gene is TRBJ2-7, the V gene TRBV7-9; D is ambiguous. Trimming took 4 bases from V and 3 from J, leaving 16 bases between them. Germline V CDR1 and CDR2: SEHNR, FQNEAQ (reference sequence). The CDR3 sequence is 15 residues long. The CDR3 DNA reads TGTGCCAGCAGCTCCCAGAACCTACAGCACTACGAGCAGTACTTC. Translation gives CASSSQNLQHYEQYF.

The J gene is TRBJ1-2, the V gene TRBV5-4; TRBD1 might be the D (6 bases). V lost 0 bases, J lost 0 bases, and 9 bases lay in between. This CDR3 comprises 15 residues. CDR1 and CDR2 (germline): SGHNT, YYREEE (reference sequence). The CDR3 sequence: CASSLARGTNYGYTF. CDR3 DNA: TGTGCCAGCAGCTTGGCCAGGGGAACTAACTATGGCTACACCTTC.

This chain connects TRBV5-1 to TRBJ1-4; D gene unclear. Trimming left V 2 bases short and J 0 bases short, with 5 bases between. There are 14 residues in the CDR3. Per the germline V gene, CDR1 is SGHRS and CDR2 is YFSETQ. The CDR3 reads CASSFVSTNEKLFF. The CDR3 nucleotides are TGCGCCAGCAGCTTCGTTTCAACTAATGAAAAACTGTTTTTT.

The J gene is TRBJ2-1, the V gene TRBV7-2; the match to TRBD1 covers 7 bases. CDR3 length equals 13 residues. With V trimmed by 7 bases and J by 7 bases, 7 bases remained unmatched. The germline V gene encodes CDR1 SGHTA and CDR2 FQGNSA. The CDR3 coding sequence is TGTGCCAGCAACCAGAGGGGGCAAAATGAGCAGTTCTTC. Translation gives CASNQRGQNEQFF. Filled out from reference TRBV7-2 and TRBJ2-1, the complete variable domain reads GAGVSQSPSNKVTEKGKDVELRCDPISGHTALYWYRQSLGQGLEFLIYFQGNSAPDKSGLPSDRFSAERTGGSVSTLTIQRTQQEDSAVYLCASNQRGQNEQFFGPGTRLTVL.

The V call is TRBV4-2, the J call TRBJ2-7, with TRBD2 as a possible D gene (6 bases). Germline CDR1 is LGHNA and CDR2 is YNFKEQ. The CDR3 is 14 amino acids. V dropped 0 bases and J dropped 0 bases, with 6 bases sitting between them. CDR3: CASSQELASYEQYF. The CDR3 region has the DNA TGTGCCAGCAGCCAAGAACTAGCCTCCTACGAGCAGTACTTC.

The chain joins TRBV7-2 to TRBJ1-5; 11 positions match TRBD1. V was pared by 5 bases and J by 4 bases, with 7 bases of the junction left unmatched. CDR3 length: 16 amino acids. The germline V gene encodes CDR1 SGHTA and CDR2 FQGNSA. The CDR3 region has the DNA TGTGCCAGCAGCCCCAGGGACAGGGGGAGTAATCAGCCCCAGCATTTT. As protein: CASSPRDRGSNQPQHF.

The chain has TRBV6-6 and TRBJ2-7, with 7 bases identical to TRBD1. CDR1 MNHNY and CDR2 SVGAGI come from the germline V gene (reference sequence). The CDR3 loop spans 15 amino acids. With 6 bases clipped from V and 6 bases from J, the junction kept 14 bases outside the gene matches. The CDR3 DNA sequence: TGTGCCAGCAGGCCCCCTTCAGGGGGTCGGTCCGAGCAGTACTTC. This codes for CASRPPSGGRSEQYF.